This is a list of T cell receptor beta chains from one sample in a study of T cell responses to AZD1222 COVID-19 vaccine. TCRdb's copy holds only in-frame clones and misses some; the assay was immunoSEQ multiplex PCR. In the table there are around 180,000 clones, around 92% of which are singletons. The sequences come from peripheral blood, collected on day 0 of AZD1222 vaccination. The receptors were sampled from an adult in good health. The CDR3 runs from the conserved cysteine through the conserved F or W. D genes are given only for firm matches. Some rows have no size entry. The others give once, few or many, or a class for an expanded clone.

cdr3_length: 16; clone_size: .; j_call: TRBJ1-2; d_call: TRBD1; v_call: TRBV27; cdr3_aa: CASSTRVGDRGYGYTF; cdr3_nt: TGTGCCAGCAGTACCCGGGTTGGCGACAGGGGTTATGGCTACACCTTC
cdr3_length: 16; clone_size: .; j_call: TRBJ1-6; d_call: .; v_call: TRBV3-1/TRBV3-2; cdr3_aa: CASSQRWGRGNSPLHF; cdr3_nt: TGTGCCAGCAGCCAGAGGTGGGGCAGAGGTAATTCACCCCTCCACTTT
cdr3_length: 12; clone_size: .; j_call: TRBJ2-5; d_call: TRBD2; v_call: TRBV2; cdr3_aa: CASTPEVAGQYF; cdr3_nt: TGTGCCAGCACCCCGGAGGTAGCGGGGCAGTACTTC
cdr3_length: 15; clone_size: .; j_call: TRBJ2-5; d_call: .; v_call: TRBV9; cdr3_aa: CASSVAGRGGETQYF; cdr3_nt: TGTGCCAGCAGCGTAGCGGGGAGAGGAGGTGAGACCCAGTACTTC
cdr3_length: 18; clone_size: .; j_call: TRBJ1-3; d_call: TRBD1; v_call: TRBV11-2; cdr3_aa: CASSLAGTGTSSGNTIYF; cdr3_nt: TGTGCCAGCAGCTTAGCCGGGACAGGGACCAGCTCTGGAAACACCATATATTTT
cdr3_length: 14; clone_size: .; j_call: TRBJ2-7; d_call: .; v_call: TRBV5-1; cdr3_aa: CASSFRDSTYEQYF; cdr3_nt: TGCGCCAGCAGCTTCCGGGACTCAACCTACGAGCAGTACTTC
cdr3_length: 15; clone_size: .; j_call: TRBJ1-4; d_call: .; v_call: TRBV5-6; cdr3_aa: CASSLKSAAYEKLFF; cdr3_nt: TGTGCCAGCAGCTTGAAATCGGCAGCATATGAAAAACTGTTTTTT
cdr3_length: 14; clone_size: .; j_call: TRBJ2-3; d_call: TRBD2; v_call: TRBV10-2; cdr3_aa: CASRKAGAADTQYF; cdr3_nt: TGCGCCAGCAGGAAAGCGGGAGCGGCAGATACGCAGTATTTT
cdr3_length: 13; clone_size: few; j_call: TRBJ2-7; d_call: .; v_call: TRBV6-5; cdr3_aa: CASRVRAGHEQYF; cdr3_nt: TGTGCCAGCAGGGTGAGGGCAGGCCACGAGCAGTACTTC
cdr3_length: 15; clone_size: .; j_call: TRBJ2-7; d_call: TRBD2; v_call: TRBV18; cdr3_aa: CASSLMASGNYEQYF; cdr3_nt: TGTGCCAGCTCACTAATGGCTAGCGGCAACTACGAGCAGTACTTC
cdr3_length: 11; clone_size: .; j_call: TRBJ1-2; d_call: .; v_call: TRBV25-1; cdr3_aa: CASSELGGYTF; cdr3_nt: TGTGCCAGCAGTGAATTGGGGGGCTACACCTTC
cdr3_length: 17; clone_size: .; j_call: TRBJ2-1; d_call: .; v_call: TRBV11-3; cdr3_aa: CASSPGRWQVGYNEQFF; cdr3_nt: TGTGCCAGCAGCCCCGGGAGATGGCAGGTCGGGTACAATGAGCAGTTCTTC
cdr3_length: 20; clone_size: .; j_call: TRBJ2-4; d_call: TRBD2; v_call: TRBV5-4; cdr3_aa: CASSFFPGLAGGPAKNIQYF; cdr3_nt: TGTGCCAGCAGCTTTTTCCCGGGACTAGCGGGAGGTCCGGCCAAAAACATTCAGTACTTC
cdr3_length: 14; clone_size: .; j_call: TRBJ2-7; d_call: .; v_call: TRBV9; cdr3_aa: CASSGRDNDYEQYF; cdr3_nt: TGTGCCAGCAGCGGCCGGGACAACGACTACGAGCAGTACTTC
cdr3_length: 14; clone_size: .; j_call: TRBJ2-7; d_call: TRBD2; v_call: TRBV6-2/TRBV6-3; cdr3_aa: CASSYTDPGGEQYF; cdr3_nt: TGTGCCAGCAGTTACACGGACCCGGGGGGCGAGCAGTACTTC
cdr3_length: 14; clone_size: .; j_call: TRBJ1-4; d_call: .; v_call: TRBV7-9; cdr3_aa: CASSYRLGNEKLFF; cdr3_nt: TGTGCCAGCAGCTACAGGTTGGGGAATGAAAAACTGTTTTTT
cdr3_length: 15; clone_size: .; j_call: TRBJ2-7; d_call: .; v_call: TRBV5-4; cdr3_aa: CASSLGVVSSYEQYF; cdr3_nt: TGTGCCAGCAGCTTGGGGGTCGTAAGCTCCTACGAGCAGTACTTC
cdr3_length: 14; clone_size: .; j_call: TRBJ2-7; d_call: TRBD1; v_call: TRBV9; cdr3_aa: CASSPRQGEHEQYF; cdr3_nt: TGTGCCAGCAGCCCCCGACAGGGGGAGCACGAGCAGTACTTC
cdr3_length: 17; clone_size: .; j_call: TRBJ2-5; d_call: TRBD2; v_call: TRBV19; cdr3_aa: CASSIKAGQDPSETQYF; cdr3_nt: TGTGCCAGTAGTATAAAAGCGGGGCAGGACCCTTCGGAGACCCAGTACTTC
cdr3_length: 14; clone_size: .; j_call: TRBJ2-7; d_call: .; v_call: TRBV29-1; cdr3_aa: CSARLTGSSYEQYF; cdr3_nt: TGCAGCGCACGATTAACAGGGAGCTCCTACGAGCAGTACTTC
cdr3_length: 9; clone_size: .; j_call: TRBJ1-1; d_call: .; v_call: TRBV29-1; cdr3_aa: CSVLPEAFF; cdr3_nt: TGCAGCGTTCTCCCTGAAGCTTTCTTT
cdr3_length: 18; clone_size: once; j_call: TRBJ1-1; d_call: .; v_call: TRBV7-3; cdr3_aa: CASSLSPNPGQGKDEAFF; cdr3_nt: TGTGCCAGCAGCCTAAGTCCAAATCCTGGGCAGGGTAAGGATGAAGCTTTCTTT